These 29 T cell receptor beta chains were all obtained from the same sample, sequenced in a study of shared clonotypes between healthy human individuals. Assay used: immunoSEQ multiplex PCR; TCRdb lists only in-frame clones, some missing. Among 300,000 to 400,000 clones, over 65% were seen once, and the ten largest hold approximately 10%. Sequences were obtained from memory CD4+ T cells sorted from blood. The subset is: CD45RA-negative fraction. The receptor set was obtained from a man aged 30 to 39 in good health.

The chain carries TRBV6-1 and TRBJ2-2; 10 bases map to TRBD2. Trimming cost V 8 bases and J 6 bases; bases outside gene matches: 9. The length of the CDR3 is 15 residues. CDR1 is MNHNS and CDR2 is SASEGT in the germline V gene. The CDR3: CASSSLAGVAGELFF. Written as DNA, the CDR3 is TGTGCCAGCTCTTCTCTAGCGGGAGTTGCCGGGGAGCTGTTTTTT.

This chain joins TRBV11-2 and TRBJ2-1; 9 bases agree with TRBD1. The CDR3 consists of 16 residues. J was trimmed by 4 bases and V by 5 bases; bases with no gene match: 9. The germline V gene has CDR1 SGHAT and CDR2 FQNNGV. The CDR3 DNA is TGTGCCAGCAGCGTAAGCGGGACAGGGCTGTACAATGAGCAGTTCTTC. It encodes CASSVSGTGLYNEQFF.

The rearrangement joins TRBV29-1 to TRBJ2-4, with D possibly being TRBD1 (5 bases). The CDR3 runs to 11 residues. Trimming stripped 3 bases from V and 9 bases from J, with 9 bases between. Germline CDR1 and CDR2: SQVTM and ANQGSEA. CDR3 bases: TGCAGCGTTGAGGGGCAGGGCATTCAGTACTTC. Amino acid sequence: CSVEGQGIQYF.

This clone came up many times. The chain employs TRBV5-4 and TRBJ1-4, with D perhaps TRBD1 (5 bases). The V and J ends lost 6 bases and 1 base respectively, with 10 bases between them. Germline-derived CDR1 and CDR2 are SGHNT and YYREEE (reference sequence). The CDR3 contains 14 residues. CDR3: CASKETVTNEKLFF. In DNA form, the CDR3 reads TGTGCCAGCAAGGAGACAGTAACTAATGAAAAACTGTTTTTT.

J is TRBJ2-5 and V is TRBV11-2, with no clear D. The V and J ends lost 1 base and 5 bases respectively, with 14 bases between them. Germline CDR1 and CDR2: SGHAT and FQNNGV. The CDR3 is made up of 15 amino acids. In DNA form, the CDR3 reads TGTGCCAGCAGCTTAGGGAAGGAGTTTTTGGAGACCCAGTACTTC. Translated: CASSLGKEFLETQYF.

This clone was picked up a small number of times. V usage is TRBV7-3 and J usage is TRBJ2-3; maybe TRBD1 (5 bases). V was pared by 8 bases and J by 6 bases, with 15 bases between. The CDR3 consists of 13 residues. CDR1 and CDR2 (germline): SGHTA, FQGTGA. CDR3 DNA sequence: TGTGCCAGCGCGGAAGATCCAGGGGATACGCAGTATTTT. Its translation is CASAEDPGDTQYF. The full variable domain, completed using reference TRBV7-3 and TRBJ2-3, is GAGVSQTPSNKVTEKGKYVELRCDPISGHTALYWYRQSLGQGPEFLIYFQGTGAADDSGLPNDRFFAVRPEGSVSTLKIQRTERGDSAVYLCASAEDPGDTQYFGPGTRLTVL.

CDR3 in amino acids: CASSPESSYNEQFF. CDR3 nucleotides: TGTGCCAGCTCACCCGAGTCCTCCTACAATGAGCAGTTCTTC. The rearrangement uses TRBV18 and TRBJ2-1, with D uncertain. There are 14 residues in the CDR3. Trimming stripped 3 bases from V and 0 bases from J, with 6 bases between. Germline V gene sequence: CDR1 KGHSH, CDR2 LQKENI.

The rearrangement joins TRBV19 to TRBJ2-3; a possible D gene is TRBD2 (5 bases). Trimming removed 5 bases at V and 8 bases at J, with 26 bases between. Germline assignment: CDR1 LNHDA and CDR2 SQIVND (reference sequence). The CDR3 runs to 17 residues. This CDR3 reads CASSVGGVGRYSATQYF. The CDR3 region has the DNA TGTGCCAGTAGTGTAGGTGGGGTTGGGAGATATTCCGCTACGCAGTATTTT.

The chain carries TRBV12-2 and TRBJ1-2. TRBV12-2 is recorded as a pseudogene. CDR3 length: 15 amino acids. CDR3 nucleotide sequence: TGTGCAAGTCGCTCGTCCCTTAGCCCCGGCTATGGCTACACCTTC. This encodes CASRSSLSPGYGYTF.

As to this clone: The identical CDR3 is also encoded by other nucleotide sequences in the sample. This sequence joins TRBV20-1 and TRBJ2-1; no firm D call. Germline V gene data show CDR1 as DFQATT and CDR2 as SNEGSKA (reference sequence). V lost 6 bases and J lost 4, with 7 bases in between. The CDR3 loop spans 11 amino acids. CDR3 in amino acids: CSARVYNEQFF. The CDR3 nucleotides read TGCAGTGCAAGGGTGTACAATGAGCAGTTCTTC.

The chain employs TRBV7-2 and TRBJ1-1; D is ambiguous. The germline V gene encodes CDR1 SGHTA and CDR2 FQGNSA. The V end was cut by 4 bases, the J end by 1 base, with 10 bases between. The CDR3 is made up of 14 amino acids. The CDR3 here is CASSSRVGNTEAFF. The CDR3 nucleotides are TGTGCCAGCAGCTCAAGGGTAGGGAACACTGAAGCTTTCTTT. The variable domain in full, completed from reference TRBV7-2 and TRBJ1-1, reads GAGVSQSPSNKVTEKGKDVELRCDPISGHTALYWYRQSLGQGLEFLIYFQGNSAPDKSGLPSDRFSAERTGGSVSTLTIQRTQQEDSAVYLCASSSRVGNTEAFFGQGTRLTVV.

The CDR3 loop reads CAWSGQGEQYF. CDR3 sequence (DNA): TGTGCCTGGAGTGGACAGGGCGAGCAGTACTTC. The rearrangement links TRBV30 to TRBJ2-5; 7 bases fit TRBD1. Near its end, the DNA agrees better with TRBJ2-7, so the J call may be wrong. Germline loops: CDR1 GTSNPN, CDR2 SVGIG (reference sequence). The CDR3 consists of 11 residues.

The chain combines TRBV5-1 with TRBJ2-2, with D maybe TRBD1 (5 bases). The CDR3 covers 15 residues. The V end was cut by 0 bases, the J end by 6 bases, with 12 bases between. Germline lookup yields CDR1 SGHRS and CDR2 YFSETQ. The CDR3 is CASSLDDSFAGELFF. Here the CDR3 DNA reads TGCGCCAGCAGCTTGGACGACAGTTTCGCCGGGGAGCTGTTTTTT. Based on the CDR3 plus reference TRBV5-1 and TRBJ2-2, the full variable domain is KAGVTQTPRYLIKTRGQQVTLSCSPISGHRSVSWYQQTPGQGLQFLFEYFSETQRNKGNFPGRFSGRQFSNSRSEMNVSTLELGDSALYLCASSLDDSFAGELFFGEGSRLTVL.

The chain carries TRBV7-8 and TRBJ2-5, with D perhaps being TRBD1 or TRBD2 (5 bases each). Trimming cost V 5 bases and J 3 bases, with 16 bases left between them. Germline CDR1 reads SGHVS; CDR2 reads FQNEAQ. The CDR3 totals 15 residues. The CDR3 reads CASSPARGEEETQYF. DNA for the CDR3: TGTGCCAGCAGCCCTGCGAGGGGCGAGGAAGAGACCCAGTACTTC.

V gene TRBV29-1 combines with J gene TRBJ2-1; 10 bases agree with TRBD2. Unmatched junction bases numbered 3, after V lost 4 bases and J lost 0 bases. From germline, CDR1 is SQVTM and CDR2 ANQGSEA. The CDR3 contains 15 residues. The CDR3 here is CSVGIAGGSYNEQFF. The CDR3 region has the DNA TGCAGCGTTGGAATAGCGGGAGGCTCCTACAATGAGCAGTTCTTC.

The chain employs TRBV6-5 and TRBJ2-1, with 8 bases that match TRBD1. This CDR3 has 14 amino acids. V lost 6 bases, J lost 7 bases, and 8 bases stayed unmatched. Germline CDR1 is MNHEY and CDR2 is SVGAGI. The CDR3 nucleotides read TGTGCCAGCAGGACACGGACAGGGCCAAATGAGCAGTTCTTC. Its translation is CASRTRTGPNEQFF.

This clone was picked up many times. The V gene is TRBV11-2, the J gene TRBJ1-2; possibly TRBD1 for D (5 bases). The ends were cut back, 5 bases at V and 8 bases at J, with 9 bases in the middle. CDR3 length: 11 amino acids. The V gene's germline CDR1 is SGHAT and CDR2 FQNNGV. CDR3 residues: CASSPGSGYTF. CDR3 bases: TGTGCCAGCAGCCCAGGGTCGGGCTACACCTTC.

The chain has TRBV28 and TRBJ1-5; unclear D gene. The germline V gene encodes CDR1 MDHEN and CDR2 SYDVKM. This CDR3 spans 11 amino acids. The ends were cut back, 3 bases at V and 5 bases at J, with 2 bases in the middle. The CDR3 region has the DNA TGTGCCAGCAGTTTGGATCAGCCCCAGCATTTT. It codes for CASSLDQPQHF.

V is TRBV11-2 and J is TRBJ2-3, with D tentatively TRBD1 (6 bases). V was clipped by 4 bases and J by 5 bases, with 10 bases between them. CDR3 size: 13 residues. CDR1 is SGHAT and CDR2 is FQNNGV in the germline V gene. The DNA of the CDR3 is TGTGCCAGCAGCTCGACAGGTTTAGATACGCAGTATTTT. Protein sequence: CASSSTGLDTQYF.

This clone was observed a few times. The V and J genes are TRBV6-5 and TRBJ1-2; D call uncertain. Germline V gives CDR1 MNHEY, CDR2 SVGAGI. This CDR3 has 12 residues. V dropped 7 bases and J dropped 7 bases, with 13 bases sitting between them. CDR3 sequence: CASTRPDAGYTF. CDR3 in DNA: TGTGCCAGCACCCGTCCGGATGCTGGCTACACCTTC.

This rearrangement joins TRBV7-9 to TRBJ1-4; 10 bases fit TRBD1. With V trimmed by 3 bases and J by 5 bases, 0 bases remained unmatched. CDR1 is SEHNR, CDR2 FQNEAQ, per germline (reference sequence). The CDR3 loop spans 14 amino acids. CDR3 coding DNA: TGTGCCAGCAGCTTGGGACAGGGGAATGAAAAACTGTTTTTT. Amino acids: CASSLGQGNEKLFF.

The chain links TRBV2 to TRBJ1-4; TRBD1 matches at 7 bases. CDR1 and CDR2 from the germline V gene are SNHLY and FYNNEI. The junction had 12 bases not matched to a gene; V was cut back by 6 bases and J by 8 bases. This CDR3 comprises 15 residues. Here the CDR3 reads CASSVGQAEGEKLFF. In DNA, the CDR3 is TGTGCCAGCAGCGTAGGACAGGCCGAGGGGGAAAAACTGTTTTTT.

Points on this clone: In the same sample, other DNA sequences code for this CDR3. Here the CDR3 reads CASSPTATSSGNTIYF. The CDR3, as DNA: TGCGCCAGCAGCCCGACAGCTACCTCCTCTGGAAACACCATATATTTT. V and J are TRBV5-1 and TRBJ1-3; possibly TRBD1 for D (5 bases). The CDR3 is 16 residues long. Germline CDR1 is SGHRS and CDR2 is YFSETQ. Between the trimmed V and J ends, which lost 4 bases and 0 bases, there was a span of 14 bases.

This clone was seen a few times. In DNA, the CDR3 is TGTGCCAGCAGCTGGGCGGGAGAACTGGAGACCCAGTACTTC. It encodes CASSWAGELETQYF. The V call is TRBV7-3, the J call TRBJ2-5, with 7 bases matching TRBD2. J was trimmed by 5 bases and V by 4 bases; bases with no gene match: 7. The germline CDR1 and CDR2 sequences are SGHTA and FQGTGA. The CDR3 length is 14 residues.

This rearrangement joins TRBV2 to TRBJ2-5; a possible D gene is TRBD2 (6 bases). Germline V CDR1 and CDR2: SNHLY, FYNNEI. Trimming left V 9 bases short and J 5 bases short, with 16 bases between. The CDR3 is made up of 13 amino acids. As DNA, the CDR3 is TGTGCCAGTACCCGGGAGACCCGGGAGACCCAGTACTTC. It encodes CASTRETRETQYF.

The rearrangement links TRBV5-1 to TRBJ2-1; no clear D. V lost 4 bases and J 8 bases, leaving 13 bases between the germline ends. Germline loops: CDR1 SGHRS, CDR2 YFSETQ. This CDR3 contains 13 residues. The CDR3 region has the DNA TGCGCCAGCAGCCGGCCCAATGGGGATGAGCAGTTCTTC. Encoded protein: CASSRPNGDEQFF.

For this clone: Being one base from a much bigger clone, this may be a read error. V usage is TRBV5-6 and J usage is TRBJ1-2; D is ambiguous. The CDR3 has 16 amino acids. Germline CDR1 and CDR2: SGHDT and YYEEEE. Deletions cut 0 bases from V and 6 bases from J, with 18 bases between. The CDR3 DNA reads TGTGCCAGCAGCTTGGGATGGCGGAGCGCGCGGGATGGCTACACCTTC. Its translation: CASSLGWRSARDGYTF.

The CDR3 nucleotides read TGTGCCTGGAGTGTACCTAGCGGGAACTACGAGCAGTACTTC. Residues: CAWSVPSGNYEQYF. The gene calls are TRBV30 and TRBJ2-7; 9 positions agree with TRBD2. Trimming cost V 0 bases and J 3 bases; bases outside gene matches: 3. Germline V gene data show CDR1 as GTSNPN and CDR2 as SVGIG (reference sequence). There are 14 residues in the CDR3.

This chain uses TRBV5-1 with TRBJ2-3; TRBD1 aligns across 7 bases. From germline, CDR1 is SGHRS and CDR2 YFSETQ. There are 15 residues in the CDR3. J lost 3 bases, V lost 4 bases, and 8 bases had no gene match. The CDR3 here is CASSLRQGDTDTQYF. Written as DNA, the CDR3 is TGCGCCAGCAGCCTTAGACAGGGCGATACAGATACGCAGTATTTT.